Listed below are T cell receptor beta chains from one sample, sequenced in a study of shared clonotypes between healthy human individuals. Measured with immunoSEQ multiplex PCR; TCRdb has only the in-frame clones, and not every one. Of a few million clones detected, over 90% appear once; the ten largest clones hold about 0.41%. The sample taken for sequencing was naive CD4+ T cells from PBMCs. These receptors all stem from a man younger than 30 in good health. Some clones in this sample may be carry-over from other donors' samples. Each CDR3 is given with its conserved first and last residue. The order of the fields is V gene, J gene, D gene, clone size, CDR3 DNA, CDR3 protein. D genes are given only for firm matches. Not all rows give a size; the values are once, few, many and, for expanded clones, a class.

v_gene: TRBV4-1
j_gene: TRBJ2-3
d_gene: TRBD2
abundance: once
CDR3nt: TGCGCCAGCAGCCAATGGGAGGGGCACCCGGGAGGTACGCAGTATTTT
CDR3aa: CASSQWEGHPGGTQYF

v_gene: TRBV6-5
j_gene: TRBJ1-1
d_gene: .
abundance: .
CDR3nt: TGTGCCAGCACCCCACCGACAGGGAACACTGAAGCTTTCTTT
CDR3aa: CASTPPTGNTEAFF

v_gene: TRBV18
j_gene: TRBJ1-4
d_gene: .
abundance: few
CDR3nt: TGTGCCAGCTCACCTCTGGCAAATGAAAAACTGTTTTTT
CDR3aa: CASSPLANEKLFF

v_gene: TRBV30
j_gene: TRBJ2-5
d_gene: .
abundance: .
CDR3nt: TGTGCCTGGAGTACAGGTCTGGCAGAGACCCAGTACTTC
CDR3aa: CAWSTGLAETQYF

v_gene: TRBV27
j_gene: TRBJ1-2
d_gene: TRBD1
abundance: once
CDR3nt: TGTGCCAGCAGTCCCGAGACAGGGTTATACGGCTACACCTTC
CDR3aa: CASSPETGLYGYTF

v_gene: TRBV11-1
j_gene: TRBJ2-7
d_gene: .
abundance: .
CDR3nt: TGTGCCAGCAGCCCTCGGCGATGGGGCTACGAGCAGTACTTC
CDR3aa: CASSPRRWGYEQYF

v_gene: TRBV9
j_gene: TRBJ1-1
d_gene: TRBD1
abundance: few
CDR3nt: TGTGCCAGCAGCGATGGACAGGTCACTGAAGCTTTCTTT
CDR3aa: CASSDGQVTEAFF

v_gene: TRBV9
j_gene: TRBJ1-4
d_gene: .
abundance: .
CDR3nt: TGTGCCAGCAGCGAGGGGGGCGCGGCTAATGAAAAACTGTTTTTT
CDR3aa: CASSEGGAANEKLFF

v_gene: TRBV6-5
j_gene: TRBJ1-3
d_gene: .
abundance: .
CDR3nt: TGTGCCAGCAGTTACAGGAACTCTGGAAACACCATATATTTT
CDR3aa: CASSYRNSGNTIYF

v_gene: TRBV4-1
j_gene: TRBJ1-5
d_gene: .
abundance: once
CDR3nt: TGCGCCAGCAGCCAAGCGGGTTATAGCAATCAGCCCCAGCATTTT
CDR3aa: CASSQAGYSNQPQHF

v_gene: TRBV28
j_gene: TRBJ2-7
d_gene: .
abundance: .
CDR3nt: TGTGCCAGCTGCAACGGGGCGAGAGGCGAGCAGTACTTC
CDR3aa: CASCNGARGEQYF

v_gene: TRBV5-1
j_gene: TRBJ1-5
d_gene: .
abundance: .
CDR3nt: TGCGCCAGCAGCCCGGTAGGGTCTGGGGAAAATCAGCCCCAGCATTTT
CDR3aa: CASSPVGSGENQPQHF

v_gene: TRBV9
j_gene: TRBJ2-5
d_gene: TRBD2
abundance: .
CDR3nt: TGTGCCAGCAGCGTAGGACTAGCGGGAGCCCAAGAGACCCAGTACTTC
CDR3aa: CASSVGLAGAQETQYF

v_gene: TRBV10-3
j_gene: TRBJ2-5
d_gene: .
abundance: once
CDR3nt: TGTGCCATCAGTGCAGCCCCAGGCGACCAAGAGACCCAGTACTTC
CDR3aa: CAISAAPGDQETQYF

v_gene: TRBV6-1
j_gene: TRBJ2-3
d_gene: TRBD2
abundance: .
CDR3nt: TGTGCCAGCAGTGAAGGGGTTAGCGGGAGGTCGACAGATACGCAGTATTTT
CDR3aa: CASSEGVSGRSTDTQYF